This entry lists 28 T cell receptor beta chains sequenced from one sample in a study of blood T cell repertoires in COVID-19. Profiled with immunoSEQ multiplex PCR; TCRdb holds only in-frame clones, not every one. Here the sample spans around 130,000 clones, 80% to 90% being singletons. Sequenced: peripheral blood. The receptors were sampled from a man between 65 and 80 years old with active or convalescent COVID-19.

The genes are TRBV6-2 or TRBV6-3 and TRBJ2-3; 7 bases fit TRBD1. Trimming at V came to 6 bases and at J to 8 bases, leaving 11 bases not matched to a gene. This CDR3 contains 14 residues. Germline CDR1 and CDR2: MNHEY and SVGEGT. The CDR3 region has the DNA TGTGCCAGCAGCTGGGACCTCTCAGGGGGTACGCAGTATTTT. Translation: CASSWDLSGGTQYF.

The chain is built from TRBV19 and TRBJ2-1, with 7 positions matching TRBD1. With V trimmed by 4 bases and J by 11 bases, 20 bases remained unmatched. Germline V lookup: CDR1 LNHDA, CDR2 SQIVND (reference sequence). The CDR3 runs to 17 residues. The chain's CDR3 is CASSRISLAVAGGKQFF. The CDR3 nucleotides are TGTGCCAGTAGTAGAATATCATTAGCAGTCGCAGGGGGAAAGCAGTTCTTC.

This clone was detected once. This sequence joins TRBV6-5 and TRBJ2-3, with 7 bases aligning to TRBD1. CDR3 length: 13 amino acids. V was clipped by 7 bases and J by 3 bases; unmatched bases: 4. The germline V gene encodes CDR1 MNHEY and CDR2 SVGAGI. CDR3 protein: CASKDRATDTQYF. CDR3 bases: TGTGCCAGCAAAGACAGGGCAACAGATACGCAGTATTTT.

Here the CDR3 DNA reads TGTGCCAGTACCTCGGGACAGCTCGGGGGCTACACCTTC. It specifies CASTSGQLGGYTF. The chain recombines TRBV19 with TRBJ1-2, with 7 nucleotides matching TRBD1. The CDR3 is 13 amino acids. V shed 7 bases and J 8 bases; nucleotides not matched to a gene: 10. Germline-derived CDR1 and CDR2 are LNHDA and SQIVND (reference sequence).

The V call is TRBV19, the J call TRBJ1-5; D perhaps matches TRBD1 (5 bases). Germline V lookup: CDR1 LNHDA, CDR2 SQIVND (reference sequence). The CDR3 loop spans 13 amino acids. Trimming shortened V by 8 bases and J by 5 bases, and 13 bases separated the two germline ends. This chain's CDR3 is CASVQVSDQPQHF. The CDR3 coding sequence is TGTGCCAGTGTACAGGTTTCGGATCAGCCCCAGCATTTT.

CDR3 loop: CASSLTQGVNYGYTF. DNA of the CDR3: TGTGCCAGCAGCCTAACCCAGGGGGTTAACTATGGCTACACCTTC. The V gene is TRBV3-1 (or the pseudogene TRBV3-2), the J gene TRBJ1-2; TRBD1 agrees at 7 bases. V trimming: 4 bases; J trimming: 1 base; junction bases outside the gene matches: 6. Per the germline V gene, CDR1 is LGHDT and CDR2 is YNNKEL (reference sequence). This CDR3 is built from 15 residues.

This clone was seen a handful of times. This chain links TRBV6-6 with TRBJ2-2; D remains unclear. V lost 1 base and J 8 bases, leaving 8 bases between the germline ends. The V gene's germline CDR1 is MNHNY and CDR2 SVGAGI (reference sequence). The CDR3 length is 13 residues. CDR3 in amino acids: CASSYLETGELFF. The CDR3 nucleotides read TGTGCCAGCAGTTACTTAGAAACTGGGGAGCTGTTTTTT.

The chain links TRBV6-6 to TRBJ2-7, with unresolved D. Germline values: CDR1 MNHNY, CDR2 SVGAGI (reference sequence). This CDR3 has 12 amino acids. The V and J ends lost 5 bases and 5 bases respectively, with 10 bases between them. CDR3 sequence: CASSHDTHEQYF. CDR3 DNA: TGTGCCAGCAGTCACGACACTCACGAGCAGTACTTC.

CDR3 bases: TGTGCCAGCAGTGCCACACAGGTCTCTGTGGGAGGTGAGCAGTTCTTC. Residues: CASSATQVSVGGEQFF. The V gene is TRBV27, the J gene TRBJ2-1, with D maybe TRBD2 (6 bases). The CDR3 spans 16 residues. From germline, CDR1 is MNHEY and CDR2 SMNVEV (reference sequence). Trimming removed 5 bases from V and 9 bases from J, with 23 bases in between.

The V gene is TRBV6-6, the J gene TRBJ2-1; 7 bases fit TRBD2. J was trimmed by 2 bases and V by 2 bases; bases with no gene match: 3. The CDR3 loop spans 15 amino acids. Germline V gene sequence: CDR1 MNHNY, CDR2 SVGAGI (reference sequence). The CDR3 bases are TGTGCCAGCAGTTACGCGGGGGAAACCTACAATGAGCAGTTCTTC. Its protein product is CASSYAGETYNEQFF.

The chain carries TRBV24-1 and TRBJ2-2, with TRBD1 identical over 8 bases. The CDR3 length is 16 residues. CDR1 and CDR2 (germline): KGHDR, SFDVKD. The V and J ends lost 2 bases and 4 bases, in that order; junction bases with no gene match: 5. This CDR3 is CATSDSTGGGTGELFF. CDR3 bases: TGTGCCACCAGTGATTCTACAGGGGGTGGCACCGGGGAGCTGTTTTTT.

CDR3 in DNA: TGTGCCACCAGTGAGCTGGTCGCGGGGCGGTCAGATACGCAGTATTTT. Residues: CATSELVAGRSDTQYF. The chain recombines TRBV15 with TRBJ2-3; perhaps TRBD2 as D (6 bases). Trimming cost V 6 bases and J 4 bases, with 20 bases left between them. CDR3 length: 16 residues. Germline lookup yields CDR1 LNHNV and CDR2 YYDKDF (reference sequence).

This clone was seen only a few times. The chain combines TRBV28 with TRBJ2-1; TRBD1 aligns across 7 bases. With 6 bases clipped from V and 2 bases from J, the junction kept 7 bases outside the gene matches. Per the germline V gene, CDR1 is MDHEN and CDR2 is SYDVKM. The CDR3 is made up of 15 amino acids. CDR3 coding DNA: TGTGCCAGCAGCATCAGGGGGTTTGCCTACAATGAGCAGTTCTTC. It codes for CASSIRGFAYNEQFF.

The V and J genes are TRBV6-5 and TRBJ1-2; weak D call: TRBD1 (5 bases). Germline loops: CDR1 MNHEY, CDR2 SVGAGI. Trimming shortened V by 10 bases and J by 8 bases, and 14 bases separated the two germline ends. The CDR3 covers 11 residues. The CDR3 region is CANYQGLGYTF. For the CDR3, the DNA is TGTGCCAACTACCAGGGCTTGGGCTACACCTTC.

V is TRBV23-1 and J is TRBJ1-1, with D possibly TRBD1 on 5 matching bases. TRBV23-1 is noted as an ORF with a role that remains uncertain. This CDR3 is built from 12 residues. Trimming left V 3 bases short and J 7 bases short, with 9 bases between. CDR3 in DNA: TGCGCCAGCAGTCAGGGGGGGTTTGAAGCTTTCTTT. The encoded protein is CASSQGGFEAFF.

A single count supports this clone. The chain joins TRBV11-3 to TRBJ2-1; 8 nucleotides agree with TRBD2. The CDR3 contains 16 residues. Looked up from germline, CDR1 is SGHNT and CDR2 is YENEEA. The junction had 9 bases not matched to a gene; V was cut back by 5 bases and J by 3 bases. DNA of the CDR3: TGTGCCAGCAGCCTCTTAGGCGCGGGAGGCTACAATGAGCAGTTCTTC. Translation: CASSLLGAGGYNEQFF.

The V call is TRBV10-3, the J call TRBJ1-5; TRBD1 is a possible D gene (5 bases). This CDR3 has 15 residues. The germline V gene has CDR1 ENHRY and CDR2 SYGVKD. V lost 3 bases to trimming and J lost 2 bases, with 11 bases between them. The CDR3 is CAISEGGDGNQPQHF. The CDR3 DNA follows: TGTGCCATCAGTGAAGGAGGGGACGGCAATCAGCCCCAGCATTTT.

This clone has just one count. The chain has TRBV5-1 and TRBJ1-3; maybe TRBD1 (6 bases). V lost 0 bases and J 0 bases, leaving 10 bases between the germline ends. CDR1 and CDR2 (germline): SGHRS, YFSETQ. This CDR3 is built from 16 residues. The CDR3 bases are TGCGCCAGCAGCTTGGACCGACAGGCCTCTGGAAACACCATATATTTT. Translated, it gives CASSLDRQASGNTIYF.

On this clone: The junction shows a germline mismatch at one end, possibly a read error. CDR3 sequence: CASSLESGFYEQYF. CDR3 sequence (DNA): TGTGCCAGTAGTCTAGAAAGCGGATTCTACGAGCAGTACTTC. J is TRBJ2-7 and V is TRBV19; D perhaps matches TRBD2 (5 bases). This CDR3 region has 14 residues. Germline V lookup: CDR1 LNHDA, CDR2 SQIVND (reference sequence).

This clone was counted between two and nine times. The rearrangement links TRBV6-5 to TRBJ1-5; TRBD1 aligns across 10 bases. Germline CDR1 and CDR2: MNHEY and SVGAGI. V lost 0 bases to trimming and J lost 6 bases; unmatched junction nucleotides: 2. This CDR3 comprises 15 residues. CDR3 DNA: TGTGCCAGCAGTTACTCGGGGACAGGGGTTCAGCCCCAGCATTTT. Its protein product is CASSYSGTGVQPQHF.

The J gene is TRBJ2-5, the V gene TRBV6-2 or TRBV6-3; tentative D call: TRBD2 (5 bases). This CDR3 region has 13 residues. CDR1 and CDR2 (germline): MNHEY, SVGEGT. Trimming pared 4 bases from V and 0 bases from J, leaving 6 bases between. The chain's CDR3 is CASSLANQETQYF. CDR3 coding DNA: TGTGCCAGCAGTTTAGCGAACCAAGAGACCCAGTACTTC.

J is TRBJ1-2 and V is TRBV10-3; perhaps TRBD1 as D (5 bases). The V end was cut by 3 bases, the J end by 6 bases, with 17 bases between. The CDR3 totals 15 residues. Per the germline V gene, CDR1 is ENHRY and CDR2 is SYGVKD. CDR3 nucleotide sequence: TGTGCCATCAGTGAAGGGGCCAAGGGGCCGGATGGCTACACCTTC. It yields the protein CAISEGAKGPDGYTF.

The chain combines TRBV30 with TRBJ2-7; unclear D gene. The CDR3 covers 10 residues. CDR1 is GTSNPN, CDR2 SVGIG, per germline (reference sequence). V was pared by 4 bases and J by 6 bases, with 7 bases between. The CDR3 loop reads CAWMRPEQYF. Written as DNA, the CDR3 is TGTGCCTGGATGCGGCCCGAGCAGTACTTC.

The sample holds a few counts of this clone. The CDR3 sequence is CASSRALGQDPYGYTF. In DNA form, the CDR3 reads TGTGCCAGCTCACGGGCCTTGGGACAGGACCCCTATGGCTACACCTTC. V usage is TRBV18 and J usage is TRBJ1-2; TRBD1 matches 8 bases. Germline CDR1 KGHSH, CDR2 LQKENI. CDR3 size: 16 residues. V gave up 4 bases and J gave up 4 bases; unmatched junction bases: 11.

CDR3 nucleotide sequence: TGTGCCAGCAGTTTATCTGGGGGCGGAGGAACAGATACGCAGTATTTT. Amino acid sequence: CASSLSGGGGTDTQYF. The V call is TRBV28, the J call TRBJ2-3; the D gene is possibly TRBD1 (6 bases). Germline assignment: CDR1 MDHEN and CDR2 SYDVKM. Trimming left V 1 base short and J 3 bases short, with 14 bases between. This CDR3 spans 16 amino acids.

CDR3: CASSLLSSGRAGSYNEQFF. CDR3 bases: TGTGCCAGCAGTTTATTATCCAGCGGGAGGGCCGGATCCTACAATGAGCAGTTCTTC. V and J are TRBV28 and TRBJ2-1; 10 nucleotides align to TRBD2. The junction had 10 bases not matched to a gene; V was cut back by 1 base and J by 1 base. The germline gives CDR1 MDHEN, CDR2 SYDVKM. The CDR3 runs to 19 residues.

The gene calls are TRBV2 and TRBJ2-5; tentative D call: TRBD2 (7 bases). CDR1 and CDR2 (germline): SNHLY, FYNNEI. V was trimmed by 5 bases and J by 5 bases, leaving 24 bases between them. CDR3 length: 17 amino acids. The CDR3 DNA sequence: TGTGCCAGCAGTCGCTTTAGGGGCGGGAGCCAGGGGGAGACCCAGTACTTC. It specifies CASSRFRGGSQGETQYF.

This clone occurred a few times. The chain is built from TRBV27 and TRBJ1-4; 7 nucleotides line up with TRBD1. V dropped 6 bases and J dropped 0; count of bases not matched to a gene: 7. This CDR3 is built from 16 residues. Germline V lookup: CDR1 MNHEY, CDR2 SMNVEV (reference sequence). CDR3 sequence (DNA): TGTGCCAGCAGAAAAAACAGGGGTGCAACTAATGAAAAACTGTTTTTT. Its protein product is CASRKNRGATNEKLFF.